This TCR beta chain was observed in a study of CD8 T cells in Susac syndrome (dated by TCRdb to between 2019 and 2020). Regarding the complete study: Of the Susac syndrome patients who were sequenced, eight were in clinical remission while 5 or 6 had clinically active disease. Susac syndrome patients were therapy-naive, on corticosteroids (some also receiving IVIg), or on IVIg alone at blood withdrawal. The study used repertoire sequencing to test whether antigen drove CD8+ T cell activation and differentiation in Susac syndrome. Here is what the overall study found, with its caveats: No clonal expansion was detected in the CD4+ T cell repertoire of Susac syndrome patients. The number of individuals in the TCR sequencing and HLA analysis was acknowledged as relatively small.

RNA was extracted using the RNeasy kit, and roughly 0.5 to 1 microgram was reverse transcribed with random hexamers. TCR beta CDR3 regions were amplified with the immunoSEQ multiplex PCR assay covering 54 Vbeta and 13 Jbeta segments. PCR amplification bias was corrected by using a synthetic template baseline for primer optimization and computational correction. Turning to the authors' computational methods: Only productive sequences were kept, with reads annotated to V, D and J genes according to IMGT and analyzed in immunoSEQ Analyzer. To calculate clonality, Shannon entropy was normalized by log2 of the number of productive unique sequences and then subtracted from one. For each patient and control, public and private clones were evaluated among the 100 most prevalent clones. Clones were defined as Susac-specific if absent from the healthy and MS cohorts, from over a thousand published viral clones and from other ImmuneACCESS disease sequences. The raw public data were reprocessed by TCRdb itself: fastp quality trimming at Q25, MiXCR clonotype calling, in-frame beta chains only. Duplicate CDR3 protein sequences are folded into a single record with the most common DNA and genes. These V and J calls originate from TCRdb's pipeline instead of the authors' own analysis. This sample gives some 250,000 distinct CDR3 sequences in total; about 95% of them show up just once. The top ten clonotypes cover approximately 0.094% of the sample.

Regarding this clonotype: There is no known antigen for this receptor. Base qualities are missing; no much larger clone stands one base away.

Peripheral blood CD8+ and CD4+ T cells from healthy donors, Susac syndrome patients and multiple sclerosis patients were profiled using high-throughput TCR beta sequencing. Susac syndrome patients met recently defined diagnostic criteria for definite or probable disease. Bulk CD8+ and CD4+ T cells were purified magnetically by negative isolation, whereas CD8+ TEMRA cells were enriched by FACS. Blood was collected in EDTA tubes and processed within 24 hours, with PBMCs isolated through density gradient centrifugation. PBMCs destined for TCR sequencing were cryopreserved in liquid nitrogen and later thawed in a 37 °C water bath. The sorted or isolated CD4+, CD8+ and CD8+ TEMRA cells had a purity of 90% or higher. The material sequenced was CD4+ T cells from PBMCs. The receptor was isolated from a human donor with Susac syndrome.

The DNA reads TGCAGCGTTGGGACTGGAAACACCATATATTTT. Its coded protein is CSVGTGNTIYF. In this chain, TRBV29-1 is recombined with TRBJ1-3, with no confidently assigned D gene. V was cut back by 4 bases and J by 2 bases, leaving a gap of 3 bases between them. The CDR3, from cysteine to phenylalanine, totals 11 residues. Only the CDR3 portion is preserved as DNA: 33 bases, with reading frame beginning at the first base. The germline V gene specifies SQVTM as CDR1 and ANQGSEA as CDR2.